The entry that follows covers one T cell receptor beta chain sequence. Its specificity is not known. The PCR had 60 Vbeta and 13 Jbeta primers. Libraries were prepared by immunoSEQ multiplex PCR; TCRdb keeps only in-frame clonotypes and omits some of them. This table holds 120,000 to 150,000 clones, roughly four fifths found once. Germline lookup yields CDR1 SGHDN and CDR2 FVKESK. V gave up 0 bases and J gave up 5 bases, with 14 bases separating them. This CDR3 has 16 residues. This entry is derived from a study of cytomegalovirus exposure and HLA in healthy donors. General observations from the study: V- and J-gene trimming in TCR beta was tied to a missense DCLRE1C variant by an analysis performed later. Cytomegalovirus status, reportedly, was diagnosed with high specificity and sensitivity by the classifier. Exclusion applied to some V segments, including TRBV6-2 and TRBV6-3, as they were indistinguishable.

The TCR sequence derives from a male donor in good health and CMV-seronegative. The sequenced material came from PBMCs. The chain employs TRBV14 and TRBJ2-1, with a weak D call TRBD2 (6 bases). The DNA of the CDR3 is TGTGCCAGCAGCCAAGACTTGGAGGGATTAGACAATGAGCAGTTCTTC. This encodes CASSQDLEGLDNEQFF.